These 21 T cell receptor beta chains share one sample of origin, sequenced in a study of glioma-infiltrating T cells. TCR alpha and beta CDR3 regions were amplified from RNA using iRepertoire nested multiplex PCR. MiXCR was run by TCRdb on the multiplex PCR reads, yielding one entry per CDR3 protein. The sample includes approximately 110,000 distinct CDR3 sequences, roughly 23% seen only once; the top ten take 15%. Sequenced: glioma tissue, nonneoplastic brain tissue, or PBMCs (not recorded which). The receptors originated from a human donor with low-grade glioma or glioblastoma, undergoing nonglioma brain surgery, or in good health (not recorded which).

This clonotype has a handful of counts. This chain's CDR3 is CASSTRQGLFQPQHF. CDR3 in DNA: TGTGCCAGCAGTACCAGACAGGGTTTATTTCAGCCCCAGCATTTT. This chain connects TRBV12-3 or TRBV12-4 to TRBJ1-5; TRBD1 matches 7 bases. The CDR3 consists of 15 residues. V lost 5 bases to trimming and J lost 6 bases; unmatched junction nucleotides: 10.

The chain recombines TRBV5-1 with TRBJ2-3, with D hard to call. CDR3 length equals 15 residues. Germline V gives CDR1 SGHRS, CDR2 YFSETQ. V was cut by 0 bases and J by 0 bases, with 8 bases left in between. This CDR3 is CASSLGTISTDTQYF. As DNA, the CDR3 is TGCGCCAGCAGCTTGGGAACGATCAGCACAGATACGCAGTATTTT.

In this sample, this clonotype turned up many times. V gene TRBV7-9 combines with J gene TRBJ1-2; 8 bases agree with TRBD1. The CDR3 runs to 12 residues. The V gene's germline CDR1 is SEHNR and CDR2 FQNEAQ (reference sequence). V lost 0 bases and J lost 11; bases outside the gene matches: 2. The CDR3 sequence: CASSLAGQGYTF. CDR3 coding DNA: TGTGCCAGCAGCTTAGCAGGACAGGGTTACACCTTC.

To note about this clonotype: This may stem from a read error, because a much larger clone lies one nucleotide away. Because the CDR3 is missing its conserved closing phenylalanine or tryptophan, this is likely a read error. The CDR3 reads CASSGADPVTQYL. The DNA for the CDR3 is TGTGCCAGCAGTGGGGCGGACCCAGTAACCCAGTACCTC. The genes are TRBV2 and TRBJ2-5; no reliable D call. The CDR3 covers 13 residues. The germline gives CDR1 SNHLY, CDR2 FYNNEI. Trimming stripped 4 bases from V and 8 bases from J, with 14 bases between.

This clonotype was seen only a few times. The chain recombines TRBV5-1 with TRBJ2-3, with a tentative D call TRBD2 (6 bases). V was pared by 0 bases and J by 2 bases, with 13 bases between. The CDR3 runs to 16 residues. Germline V lookup: CDR1 SGHRS, CDR2 YFSETQ. CDR3 sequence (DNA): TGCGCCAGCAGCTTGGAAGTTAGCGGATACACAGATACGCAGTATTTT. Protein sequence: CASSLEVSGYTDTQYF.

The rearrangement joins TRBV29-1 to TRBJ2-2; possibly TRBD2 for D (6 bases). V lost 7 bases and J 0 bases, leaving 15 bases between the germline ends. The CDR3 covers 15 residues. Germline V gene sequence: CDR1 SQVTM, CDR2 ANQGSEA. CDR3 nucleotides: TGCAGCGCCGAGGAGGGCAGTACGAACACCGGGGAGCTGTTTTTT. It translates to CSAEEGSTNTGELFF.

This clonotype has ten or more counts. The J gene is TRBJ2-5, the V gene TRBV3-1; D call uncertain. Trimming pared 0 bases from V and 0 bases from J, leaving 11 bases between. The CDR3 consists of 16 residues. Germline CDR1 reads LGHDT; CDR2 reads YNNKEL (reference sequence). The CDR3 DNA is TGTGCCAGCAGCCAAGATTTGATCGGGTACCAAGAGACCCAGTACTTC. As protein: CASSQDLIGYQETQYF.

This clonotype was counted many times. The chain links TRBV6-6 to TRBJ2-1; 9 bases line up with TRBD2. Looked up from germline, CDR1 is MNHNY and CDR2 is SVGAGI (reference sequence). The CDR3 totals 19 residues. Trimming cost V 2 bases and J 0 bases; bases outside gene matches: 11. The CDR3 region is CASSYVAGAYGGSYNEQFF. CDR3 DNA sequence: TGTGCCAGCAGTTACGTAGCGGGAGCATATGGCGGCTCCTACAATGAGCAGTTCTTC.

V gene TRBV30 combines with J gene TRBJ2-2; no clear D. V lost 6 bases to trimming and J lost 4 bases, with 9 bases between them. This CDR3 contains 12 residues. The germline CDR1 and CDR2 sequences are GTSNPN and SVGIG (reference sequence). CDR3 DNA sequence: TGTGCCTGTCAGAGGACCACCGGGGAGCTGTTTTTT. Its translation: CACQRTTGELFF.

This clonotype was seen ten or more times. V gene TRBV14 combines with J gene TRBJ2-1; D uncertain. Germline values: CDR1 SGHDN, CDR2 FVKESK. V was cut by 2 bases and J by 9 bases, with 8 bases left in between. The CDR3 runs to 12 residues. CDR3 coding DNA: TGTGCCAGCAGCCAATACAGTATTGAGCAGTTCTTC. Translating gives CASSQYSIEQFF. The full variable domain, its missing parts supplied by reference TRBV14 and TRBJ2-1, is EAGVTQFPSHSVIEKGQTVTLRCDPISGHDNLYWYRRVMGKEIKFLLHFVKESKQDESGMPNNRFLAERTGGTYSTLKVQPAELEDSGVYFCASSQYSIEQFFGPGTRLTVL.

This clonotype showed up many times. This chain connects TRBV4-3 to TRBJ1-1; D remains unclear. Trimming removed 0 bases at V and 2 bases at J, with 7 bases between. Germline CDR1 is LGHNA and CDR2 is YSLEER. This CDR3 has 14 residues. The DNA of the CDR3 is TGCGCCAGCAGCCAAGATCGACTAAACACTGAAGCTTTCTTT. It translates to CASSQDRLNTEAFF.

J is TRBJ2-1 and V is TRBV27; 7 nucleotides align to TRBD1. The J call is doubtful: the DNA matches TRBJ2-5 better. The CDR3 totals 13 residues. Germline V gives CDR1 MNHEY, CDR2 SMNVEV (reference sequence). The CDR3 region is CASRPGQQETQYF. In nucleotides, the CDR3 is TGTGCCAGCAGACCGGGACAGCAAGAGACCCAGTACTTC.

Comment on this clonotype: This may stem from a read error, because a much larger clone lies one nucleotide away. V and J are TRBV19 and TRBJ2-1; maybe TRBD2 (5 bases). Germline V lookup: CDR1 LNHDA, CDR2 SQIVND (reference sequence). CDR3 length equals 15 residues. The germline V and J ends were trimmed by 5 bases and 2 bases, with 13 bases remaining between them. CDR3 sequence reads: CASSFLEGAYNEQFF. For the CDR3, the DNA is TGTGCCAGTAGTTTCCTAGAGGGAGCCTACAATGAGCAGTTCTTC.

This clonotype was picked up many times. The chain carries TRBV27 and TRBJ2-3, with D uncertain. The CDR3 extends over 15 amino acids. With 3 bases removed from V and 0 bases from J, the gap between germline ends came to 10 bases. Germline V gene sequence: CDR1 MNHEY, CDR2 SMNVEV (reference sequence). The CDR3 reads CASSFLAVSTDTQYF. The CDR3 DNA sequence: TGTGCCAGCAGTTTTCTGGCCGTCAGCACAGATACGCAGTATTTT.

The chain employs TRBV5-1 and TRBJ1-2; 8 bases match TRBD1. CDR3 length: 15 amino acids. Germline CDR1 and CDR2: SGHRS and YFSETQ. The V segment lost 4 bases and the J segment 8 bases; nucleotides outside the gene matches: 13. CDR3 protein: CASSHNTDRGGGYTF. CDR3 in DNA: TGCGCCAGCAGCCATAACACCGACAGGGGTGGCGGCTACACCTTC.

Concerning this clonotype: Possible read error: a much larger clone is one base away. The chain is built from TRBV10-3 and TRBJ1-5; D might be TRBD1 (6 bases). The CDR3 extends over 13 amino acids. The germline gives CDR1 ENHRY, CDR2 SYGVKD. CDR3 bases: TGTGCCATCACCGGACAGACCGATCAGCCCAAGCATTTT. Translated, it gives CAITGQTDQPKHF.

This clonotype was detected many times. CDR3 in amino acids: CASSQDWGIVHSPLHF. The CDR3 nucleotides read TGCGCCAGCAGCCAAGATTGGGGGATCGTGCATTCACCCCTCCACTTT. This chain connects TRBV4-3 to TRBJ1-6; D possibly corresponds to TRBD1 (5 bases). The germline CDR1 and CDR2 sequences are LGHNA and YSLEER. Trimming took 0 bases from V and 8 from J, leaving 14 bases between them. The CDR3 contains 16 residues.

This clonotype was recorded a few times. V gene TRBV3-1 combines with J gene TRBJ2-7, with 9 bases fitting TRBD1. The CDR3 extends over 15 amino acids. Germline V CDR1 and CDR2: LGHDT, YNNKEL (reference sequence). The J segment lost 4 bases and the V segment lost 6 bases, leaving 10 bases of the junction unmatched. The CDR3 reads CASRARQGEGYEQYF. As DNA, the CDR3 is TGTGCCAGCAGGGCCCGACAGGGGGAGGGATACGAGCAGTACTTC.

The rearrangement joins TRBV7-2 to TRBJ2-7; tentatively, D is TRBD1 (5 bases). The CDR3 is made up of 12 amino acids. Germline values: CDR1 SGHTA, CDR2 FQGNSA. V gave up 6 bases and J gave up 3 bases, with 9 bases separating them. Here the CDR3 DNA reads TGTGCCAGCAGTCAGGGTCTCTACGAGCAGTACTTC. Encoded protein: CASSQGLYEQYF.

This clonotype was counted a few times. The V gene is TRBV12-3 or TRBV12-4, the J gene TRBJ2-1; D is unresolved. This CDR3 comprises 13 residues. V was trimmed by 5 bases and J by 9 bases, leaving 14 bases between them. The CDR3 sequence is CASSPRGGGEQFF. CDR3 in DNA: TGTGCCAGCAGTCCCCGTGGCGGCGGTGAGCAGTTCTTC.

The chain is built from TRBV7-6 and TRBJ2-3; 10 nucleotides agree with TRBD2. The length of the CDR3 is 18 residues. Germline V lookup: CDR1 SGHVS, CDR2 FNYEAQ. With 1 base clipped from V and 2 bases from J, the junction kept 9 bases outside the gene matches. CDR3 residues: CASSLGGASGSITDTQYF. The CDR3 DNA reads as TGTGCCAGCAGCTTAGGTGGGGCTAGCGGGAGCATCACAGATACGCAGTATTTT.